Described below is a single TCR beta chain sequence and its context. Germline assignment: CDR1 MNHEY and CDR2 SVGAGI. Trimming shortened V by 6 bases and J by 10 bases, and 10 bases separated the two germline ends. The CDR3 spans 12 residues. This sample was taken from a study of blood T cell repertoires in COVID-19. Using immunoSEQ multiplex PCR, the repertoire was profiled, and TCRdb retains in-frame clones only, with some absent. The data hold about 280,000 clones, with 85% observed a single time. The origin of this receptor is a woman aged 50 to 60 who had recovered from COVID-19. Sequenced sample: PBMCs or T cells enriched from blood (not recorded which). The rearrangement uses TRBV6-5 and TRBJ1-6, with D hard to call. The CDR3 nucleotides read TGTGCCAGCAGGGACTTCTTGTCACCCCTCCACTTT. Encoded protein: CASRDFLSPLHF.